This entry lists 10 T cell receptor beta chains sequenced from one sample in a study of patients and donors after allogeneic stem cell transplantation. TCRdb reprocessed the RT-PCR reads via MiXCR and lists one record per CDR3 protein. The sample lists 900,000 to 1,000,000 distinct CDR3 sequences; about a sixth were seen once. Sequencing was performed on blood, either unsorted or a sorted T cell fraction (not recorded which). The source is a human donor who was either an allogeneic HSCT recipient or a stem cell or donor lymphocyte infusion donor (not recorded which). It is not recorded whose cells these are; they may come from a transplant donor.

As to this clonotype: This may arise from a read error, as a much more abundant clone is one base away. This chain links TRBV11-1 with TRBJ2-1; D remains ambiguous. This CDR3 region has 12 residues. The V gene's germline CDR1 is SGHAT and CDR2 FQDESV (reference sequence). CDR3 sequence (DNA): TGTGCCAGCAGCTTAGTTTCCAATGAGCTGTTCTTC. It encodes CASSLVSNELFF.

This rearrangement joins TRBV6-1 to TRBJ1-5, with a tentative D call TRBD1 (5 bases). The CDR3 totals 14 residues. Germline CDR1 MNHNS, CDR2 SASEGT. V dropped 10 bases and J dropped 5 bases, with 18 bases sitting between them. The CDR3 spells CAIGTFLSDQPQHF. DNA for the CDR3: TGTGCCATCGGGACGTTTCTGAGCGATCAGCCCCAGCATTTT.

This clonotype was seen many times. This chain connects TRBV24-1 to TRBJ2-1; no definite D call. Germline CDR1 KGHDR, CDR2 SFDVKD. CDR3 length equals 13 residues. The germline V and J ends were trimmed by 3 bases and 6 bases, with 8 bases remaining between them. The CDR3 reads CATSDPPPNEQFF. In nucleotides, the CDR3 is TGTGCCACCAGTGATCCCCCCCCCAATGAGCAGTTCTTC.

The table lists this clonotype with many counts. This sequence joins TRBV12-3 or TRBV12-4 and TRBJ1-1, with no clear D. The CDR3 consists of 12 residues. Trimming removed 6 bases from V and 0 bases from J, with 5 bases in between. CDR3: CASSLMNTEAFF. In DNA form, the CDR3 reads TGTGCCAGCAGCTTGATGAACACTGAAGCTTTCTTT.

V is TRBV29-1 and J is TRBJ2-5; TRBD1 matches at 7 bases. V dropped 2 bases and J dropped 5; count of bases not matched to a gene: 5. CDR1 and CDR2 from the germline V gene are SQVTM and ANQGSEA. The CDR3 extends over 13 amino acids. The CDR3 spells CSVESGRGETQYF. The CDR3 nucleotides read TGCAGCGTTGAAAGTGGCAGGGGGGAGACCCAGTACTTC.

The rearrangement uses TRBV5-5 and TRBJ1-2; 9 nucleotides agree with TRBD1. The junction had 6 bases not matched to a gene; V was cut back by 4 bases and J by 2 bases. The CDR3 runs 15 residues. Germline V gene data show CDR1 as SGHKS and CDR2 as YYEKEE (reference sequence). Here the CDR3 reads CASSRSGTGNYGYTF. Here the CDR3 DNA reads TGTGCCAGCAGCCGATCCGGGACAGGGAACTATGGCTACACCTTC.

The J gene is TRBJ2-2, the V gene TRBV9; tentatively, D is TRBD1 (6 bases). The CDR3 totals 15 residues. Germline CDR1 SGDLS, CDR2 YYNGEE. Trimming removed 3 bases from V and 2 bases from J, with 11 bases in between. The CDR3 protein is CASSALGHNTGELFF. In nucleotides, the CDR3 is TGTGCCAGCAGCGCCCTGGGACACAACACCGGGGAGCTGTTTTTT.

This sequence joins TRBV20-1 and TRBJ1-6; tentatively, D is TRBD1 (5 bases). Germline V gives CDR1 DFQATT, CDR2 SNEGSKA (reference sequence). Trimming shortened V by 3 bases and J by 9 bases, and 12 bases separated the two germline ends. The CDR3 is 13 residues long. CDR3 DNA: TGCAGTGCTAGCGCTCAGGGTGGTTCACCCCTCCACTTT. Its translation is CSASAQGGSPLHF.

This clonotype was found a few times. The V and J genes are TRBV9 and TRBJ2-1; D possibly corresponds to TRBD1 (6 bases). V was clipped by 3 bases and J by 4 bases, with 14 bases between them. The CDR3 extends over 15 amino acids. CDR1 is SGDLS, CDR2 YYNGEE, per germline. DNA for the CDR3: TGTGCCAGCAGCGGTTCGGGACAAACGTACAATGAGCAGTTCTTC. It specifies CASSGSGQTYNEQFF. Looking up the rest from reference TRBV9 and TRBJ2-1 gives the full variable domain: DSGVTQTPKHLITATGQRVTLRCSPRSGDLSVYWYQQSLDQGLQFLIQYYNGEERAKGNILERFSAQQFPDLHSELNLSSLELGDSALYFCASSGSGQTYNEQFFGPGTRLTVL.

The rearrangement uses TRBV20-1 and TRBJ1-2; D unclear. Per the germline V gene, CDR1 is DFQATT and CDR2 is SNEGSKA (reference sequence). This CDR3 spans 11 amino acids. Trimming stripped 1 base from V and 9 bases from J, with 9 bases between. This chain's CDR3 is CSARGNERYTF. The CDR3 nucleotides read TGCAGTGCTAGAGGGAATGAACGCTACACCTTC.